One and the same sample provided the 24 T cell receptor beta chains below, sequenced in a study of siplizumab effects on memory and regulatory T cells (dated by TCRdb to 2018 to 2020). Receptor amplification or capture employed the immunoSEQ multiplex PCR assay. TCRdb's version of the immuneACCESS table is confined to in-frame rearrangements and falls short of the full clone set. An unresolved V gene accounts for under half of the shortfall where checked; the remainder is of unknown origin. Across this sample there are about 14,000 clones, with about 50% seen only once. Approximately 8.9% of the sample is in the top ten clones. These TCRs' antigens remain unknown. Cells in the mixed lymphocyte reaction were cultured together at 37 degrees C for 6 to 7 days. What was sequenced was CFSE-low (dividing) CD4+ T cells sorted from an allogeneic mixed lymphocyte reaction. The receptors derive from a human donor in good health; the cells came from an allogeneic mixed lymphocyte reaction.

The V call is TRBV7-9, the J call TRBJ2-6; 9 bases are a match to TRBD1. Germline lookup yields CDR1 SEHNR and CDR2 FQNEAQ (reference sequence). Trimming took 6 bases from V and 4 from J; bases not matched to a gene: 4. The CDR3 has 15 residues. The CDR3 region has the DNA TGTGCCAGCAGACAGGGGGCATCGGGGGCCAACGTCCTGACTTTC. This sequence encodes CASRQGASGANVLTF.

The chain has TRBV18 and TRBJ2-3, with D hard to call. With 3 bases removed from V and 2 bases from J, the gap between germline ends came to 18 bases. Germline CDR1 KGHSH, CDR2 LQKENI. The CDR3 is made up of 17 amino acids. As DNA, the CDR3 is TGTGCCAGCTCACCCCTCGCGGAGTTCCCTATCACAGATACGCAGTATTTT. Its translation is CASSPLAEFPITDTQYF.

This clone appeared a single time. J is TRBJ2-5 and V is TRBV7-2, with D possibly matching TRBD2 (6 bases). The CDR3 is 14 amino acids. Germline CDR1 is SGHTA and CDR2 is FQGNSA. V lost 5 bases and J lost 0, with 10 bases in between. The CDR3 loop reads CASSLKRDQETQYF. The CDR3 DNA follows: TGTGCCAGCAGCCTAAAGCGGGACCAAGAGACCCAGTACTTC.

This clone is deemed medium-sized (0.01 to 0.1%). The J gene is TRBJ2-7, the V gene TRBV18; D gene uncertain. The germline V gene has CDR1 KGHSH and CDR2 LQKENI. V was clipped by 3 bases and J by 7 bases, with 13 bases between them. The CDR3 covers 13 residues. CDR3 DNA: TGTGCCAGCTCACCCTCCTATCTAGGGGAGCAGTACTTC. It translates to CASSPSYLGEQYF.

The CDR3: CASSPYSRSSADTQYF. CDR3 DNA: TGTGCCAGCAGCCCCTATTCTAGATCTTCCGCAGATACGCAGTATTTT. The gene calls are TRBV9 and TRBJ2-3, with D unclear. The V end was cut by 4 bases, the J end by 4 bases, with 19 bases between. Germline V CDR1 and CDR2: SGDLS, YYNGEE. This CDR3 comprises 16 residues.

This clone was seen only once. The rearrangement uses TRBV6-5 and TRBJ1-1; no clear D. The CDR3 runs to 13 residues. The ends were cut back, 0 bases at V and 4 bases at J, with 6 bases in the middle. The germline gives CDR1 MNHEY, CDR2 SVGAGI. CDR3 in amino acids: CASSYSIGTEAFF. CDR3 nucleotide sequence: TGTGCCAGCAGTTACTCGATAGGCACTGAAGCTTTCTTT.

The CDR3 DNA sequence: TGTGCCAGCAGCTCCCCCTCTAGTGCCTACGAGCAGTACTTC. Protein sequence: CASSSPSSAYEQYF. The gene calls are TRBV11-3 and TRBJ2-7; no clear D. The CDR3 contains 14 residues. The germline V and J ends were trimmed by 4 bases and 2 bases, with 12 bases remaining between them. Germline CDR1 reads SGHNT; CDR2 reads YENEEA.

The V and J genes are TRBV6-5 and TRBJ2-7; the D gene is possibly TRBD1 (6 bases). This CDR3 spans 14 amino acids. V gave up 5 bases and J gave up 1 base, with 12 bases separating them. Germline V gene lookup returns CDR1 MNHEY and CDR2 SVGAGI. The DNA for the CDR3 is TGTGCCAGCAGTAGGGACATCCCATCCTACGAGCAGTACTTC. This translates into CASSRDIPSYEQYF.

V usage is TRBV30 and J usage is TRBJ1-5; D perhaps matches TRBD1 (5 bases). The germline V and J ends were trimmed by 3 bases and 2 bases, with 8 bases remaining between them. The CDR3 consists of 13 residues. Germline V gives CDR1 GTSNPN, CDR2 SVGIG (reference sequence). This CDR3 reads CAWSREGNQPQHF. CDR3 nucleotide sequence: TGTGCCTGGAGCAGGGAGGGCAATCAGCCCCAGCATTTT.

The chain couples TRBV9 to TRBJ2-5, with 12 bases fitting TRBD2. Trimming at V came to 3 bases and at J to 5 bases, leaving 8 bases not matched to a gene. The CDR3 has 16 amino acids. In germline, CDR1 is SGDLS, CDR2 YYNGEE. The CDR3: CASSASSGLAGETQYF. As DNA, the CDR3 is TGTGCCAGCAGCGCCAGCTCAGGACTAGCGGGGGAGACCCAGTACTTC.

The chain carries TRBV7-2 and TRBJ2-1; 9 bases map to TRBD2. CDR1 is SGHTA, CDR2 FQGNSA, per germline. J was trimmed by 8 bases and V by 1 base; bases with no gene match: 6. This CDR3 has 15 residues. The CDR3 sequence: CASSLDLAGTYEQFF. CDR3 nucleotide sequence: TGTGCCAGCAGCTTAGATCTAGCGGGGACATATGAGCAGTTCTTC.

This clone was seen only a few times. The CDR3 spells CASSHRTGGFEAFF. The CDR3, as DNA: TGTGCCAGCAGCCACCGGACAGGGGGCTTTGAAGCTTTCTTT. V is TRBV7-8 and J is TRBJ1-1; TRBD1 matches 11 bases. Germline CDR1 reads SGHVS; CDR2 reads FQNEAQ. V shed 5 bases and J 7 bases; nucleotides not matched to a gene: 6. The CDR3 is 14 residues long.

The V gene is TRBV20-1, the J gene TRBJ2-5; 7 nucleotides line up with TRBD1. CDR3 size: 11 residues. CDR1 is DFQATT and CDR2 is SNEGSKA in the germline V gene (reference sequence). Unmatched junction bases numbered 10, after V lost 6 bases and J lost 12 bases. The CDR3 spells CSAERDRDEYF. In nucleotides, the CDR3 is TGCAGTGCCGAAAGAGACAGGGACGAGTACTTC.

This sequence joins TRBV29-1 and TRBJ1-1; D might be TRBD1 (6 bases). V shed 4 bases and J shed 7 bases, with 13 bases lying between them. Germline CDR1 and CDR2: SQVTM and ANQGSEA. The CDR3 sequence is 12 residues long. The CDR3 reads CSVVWGAGEAFF. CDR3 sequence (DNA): TGCAGCGTTGTATGGGGGGCAGGTGAAGCTTTCTTT.

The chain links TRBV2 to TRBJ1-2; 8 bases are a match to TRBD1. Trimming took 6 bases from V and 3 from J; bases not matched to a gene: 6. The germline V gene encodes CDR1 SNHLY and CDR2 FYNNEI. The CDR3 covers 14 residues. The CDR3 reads CASRNRGVDYGYTF. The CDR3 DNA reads TGTGCCAGCAGGAACAGGGGGGTTGACTATGGCTACACCTTC.

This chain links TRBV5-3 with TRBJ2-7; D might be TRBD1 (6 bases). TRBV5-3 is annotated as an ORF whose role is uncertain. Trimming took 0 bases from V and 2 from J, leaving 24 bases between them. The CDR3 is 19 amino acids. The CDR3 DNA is TGTGCCAGAAGCTTGGCCGTTTGGGGGCGATCCCCCCTTACCTACGAGCAGTACTTC. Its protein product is CARSLAVWGRSPLTYEQYF.

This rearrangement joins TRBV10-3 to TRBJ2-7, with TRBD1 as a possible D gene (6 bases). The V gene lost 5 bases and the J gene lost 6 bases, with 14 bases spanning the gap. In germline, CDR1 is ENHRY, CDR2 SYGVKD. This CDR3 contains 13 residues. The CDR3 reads CAISRTDWSEQYF. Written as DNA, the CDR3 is TGTGCCATCAGTCGGACAGATTGGAGCGAGCAGTACTTC.

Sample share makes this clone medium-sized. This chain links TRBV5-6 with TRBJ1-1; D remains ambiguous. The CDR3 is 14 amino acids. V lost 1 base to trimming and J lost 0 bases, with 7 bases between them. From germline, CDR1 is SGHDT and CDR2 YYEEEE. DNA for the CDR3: TGTGCCAGCAGCTTGCGACACATGAACACTGAAGCTTTCTTT. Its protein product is CASSLRHMNTEAFF.

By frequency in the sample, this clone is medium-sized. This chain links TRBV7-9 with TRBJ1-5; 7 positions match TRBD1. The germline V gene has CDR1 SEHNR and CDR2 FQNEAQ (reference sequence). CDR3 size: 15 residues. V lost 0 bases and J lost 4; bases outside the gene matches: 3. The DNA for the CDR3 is TGTGCCAGCAGCTTAGCCGGGACAGATAATCAGCCCCAGCATTTT. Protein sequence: CASSLAGTDNQPQHF.

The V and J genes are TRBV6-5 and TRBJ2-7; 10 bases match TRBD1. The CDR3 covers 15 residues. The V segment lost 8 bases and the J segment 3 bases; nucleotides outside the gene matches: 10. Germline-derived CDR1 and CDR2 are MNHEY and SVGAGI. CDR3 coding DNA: TGTGCCAGCTCCAGATCGGGGACAGGGGTCTACGAGCAGTACTTC. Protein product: CASSRSGTGVYEQYF.

The CDR3 spells CASSQDSLTDTQYF. CDR3 DNA: TGTGCCAGCAGCCAAGACTCGCTCACAGATACGCAGTATTTT. This chain joins TRBV14 and TRBJ2-3, with D unresolved. V lost 0 bases and J 2 bases, leaving 6 bases between the germline ends. The CDR3 contains 14 residues. Germline CDR1 reads SGHDN; CDR2 reads FVKESK.

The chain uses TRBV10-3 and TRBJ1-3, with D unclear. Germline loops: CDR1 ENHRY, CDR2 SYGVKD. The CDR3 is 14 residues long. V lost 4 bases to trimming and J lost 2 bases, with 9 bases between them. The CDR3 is CAISGIGAGNTIYF. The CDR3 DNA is TGTGCCATCAGTGGGATTGGGGCTGGAAACACCATATATTTT.

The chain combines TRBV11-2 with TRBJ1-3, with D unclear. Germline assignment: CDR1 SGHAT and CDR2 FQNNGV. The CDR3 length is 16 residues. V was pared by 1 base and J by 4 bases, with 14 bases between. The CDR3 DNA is TGTGCCAGCAGCTTAGTGGCCAACTCGGGAGGAAACACCATATATTTT. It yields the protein CASSLVANSGGNTIYF.

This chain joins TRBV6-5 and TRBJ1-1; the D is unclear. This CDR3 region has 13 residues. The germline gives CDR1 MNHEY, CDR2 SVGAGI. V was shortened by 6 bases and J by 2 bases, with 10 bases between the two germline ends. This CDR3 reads CASRNSKNTEAFF. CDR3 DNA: TGTGCCAGCAGGAACAGCAAAAACACTGAAGCTTTCTTT.